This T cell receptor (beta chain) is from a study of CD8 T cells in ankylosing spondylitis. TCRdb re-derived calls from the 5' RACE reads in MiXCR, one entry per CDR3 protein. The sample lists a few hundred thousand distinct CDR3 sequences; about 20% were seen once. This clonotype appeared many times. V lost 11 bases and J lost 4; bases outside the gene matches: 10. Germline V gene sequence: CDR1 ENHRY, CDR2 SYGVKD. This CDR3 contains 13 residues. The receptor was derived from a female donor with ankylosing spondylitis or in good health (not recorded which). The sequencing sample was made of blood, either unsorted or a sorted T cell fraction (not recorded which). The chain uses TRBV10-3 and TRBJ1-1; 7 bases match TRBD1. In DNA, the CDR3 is TGTGCCGTCAAGGGGGCGGTGAGCACTGAAGCTTTCTTT. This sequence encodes CAVKGAVSTEAFF.